This entry concerns a single T cell receptor (beta chain). The sample holds a few counts of this clonotype. Its antigen is unknown. No much larger clone exists at a distance of one base, and base qualities are not known. Ficoll-Paque density gradient centrifugation was used to isolate PBMCs. These data are taken from a study of T-cell memory formation after mild COVID-19 (dated by TCRdb to about 2021). Looking at the study overall: TCR sequence clusters from the two donors were found to be largely donor specific. T-cell clones expanding and contracting after mild COVID-19 in a couple of donors were tracked by longitudinal TCRalpha and TCRbeta repertoire sequencing. Two young, previously healthy adult volunteers made up the cohort, one male and one female. What the study reported, not specific to this receptor: Only a couple of mild cases were covered by the study, and larger cohorts that include severe cases with pre-infection samples were considered necessary. Clones that contracted from day 15 to 85 showed balanced CD4/CD8 phenotypes, whereas a second wave of clones that expanded from day 15 to 37 leaned towards CD4+. SARS-CoV-2 specificity of the second-wave clones peaking on day 37 was not confirmed. Some responding clones were detected in pre-infection memory, suggesting pre-existing cross-reactive memory T cells joined the SARS-CoV-2 response. Contracting CD4+ clones turned up mainly in the CM and EM memory subsets, whereas EMRA was where CD8+ clones were enriched.

V is shortened by 4 bases, J by 8 bases, and the region joining them spans 8 bases. The CDR3 spans 10 residues, from the cysteine through the phenylalanine. The read is trimmed to its CDR3 DNA, 30 bases read in frame from base 1. CDR1 and CDR2 (GTSNPN, SVGIG) derive from the germline V gene (reference sequence). The sequencing machine was an Illumina NovaSeq 6000. cDNA libraries for TCRalpha and TCRbeta were prepared by 5'RACE using constant-segment primers, with sample barcodes and unique molecular identifiers added. RNA was extracted from every sample with Trizol reagent. Amplification of the libraries took two PCR steps, and the second step added a second sample barcode plus Illumina TruSeq adapters. Sequencing of libraries was performed on an Illumina NovaSeq with 2 x 150 bp paired-end reads. In the original analysis: Demultiplexing of reads and collapsing into UMI-guided consensus sequences were performed with migec v1.2.7. Using mixcr v2.1.11, the UMI consensuses were aligned to TRA and TRB V and J templates and assembled into clonotypes. Expanded or contracted clonotypes were those called significant by both edgeR and NoisET, with noise models trained on biological replicates. For edgeR calls, the thresholds were a false discovery rate-adjusted p below 0.01 and a log2 fold-change of 1. As an exploratory analysis of dynamics, PCA with hierarchical clustering was applied to max-normalized trajectories of the 1000 most abundant clonotypes. Separately sequenced CD4+ and CD8+ repertoires were used to assign a CD4 or CD8 phenotype to each responding clone. The public reads were run again by TCRdb, first through fastp at Q25 and then through MiXCR, and only productive beta chains were kept. Duplicate CDR3 protein sequences are folded into a single record with the most common DNA and genes. The V and J calls come from TCRdb's annotation, not from the publication. Present in this sample are approximately 190,000 distinct CDR3 sequences, about a sixth of which were seen just once. Together, the top ten hold about 2.4% of the sample.

Recombination joined TRBV30 with TRBJ1-1; a tentative D call is TRBD1 (5 bases match). Sequenced: PBMCs or a T cell subset sorted from them (not recorded which). This receptor was taken from an adult woman who had mild COVID-19 (a few samples of this study predate the infection). The sample titles of this study are shuffled in the database, so cell type and time point are left out; the donor was told from shared clones. The base sequence is TGTGCCTGGACCCGACAGGAAGCTTTCTTT. Translation gives CAWTRQEAFF.